This T cell receptor beta chain originates from a study of CXCR3-negative and CXCR3-positive naive CD8 T cells. Looking at the study overall: About 140 million TRB reads were obtained overall (about 1.5 +/- 0.3 million per library). Study-level findings and limits: Against CXCR3-negative naive cells, CXCR3-positive naive cells showed more hydrophobic TRB CDR3s. Whereas both naive subsets had comparably high diversity, memory CD8+ cells had much lower diversity. Naive CXCR3-negative cells resembled naive CXCR3-positive cells in TRBV-TRBJ usage; memory cells differed.

Comment on this clonotype: Its antigen is not known.

Researchers prepared the TRB cDNA libraries using 5' RACE with UMI labels. TCRdb reworked the 5' RACE reads into one entry per CDR3 protein, no DNA. This table holds 80,000 to 95,000 distinct CDR3 sequences. The CDR3 sequence is 16 residues long. CDR1 and CDR2 (germline): SGDLS, YYNGEE. The sequence was obtained from a human donor in good health. Some clones in this sample may be carry-over from other donors' samples. The sample was naive CXCR3- CD8+ T cells from blood. Noted subset: CD45RO-CCR7+CD27+CD95- naive CD8+ T cells lacking CXCR3 (TNR3-). This chain uses TRBV9 with TRBJ2-1; the TCRdb call, TRBD2, lacks DNA for checking. CDR3 sequence reads: CASSVGSSGARDEQFF.